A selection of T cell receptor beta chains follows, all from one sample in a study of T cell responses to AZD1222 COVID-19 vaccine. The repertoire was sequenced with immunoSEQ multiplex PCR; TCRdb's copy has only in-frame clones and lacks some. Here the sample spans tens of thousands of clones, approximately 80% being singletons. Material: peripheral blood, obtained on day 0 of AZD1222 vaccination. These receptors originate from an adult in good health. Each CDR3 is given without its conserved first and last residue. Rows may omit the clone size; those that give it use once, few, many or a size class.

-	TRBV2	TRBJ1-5	ASSVDRVNQPQH
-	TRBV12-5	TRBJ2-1	ASGGRERSYNEQF
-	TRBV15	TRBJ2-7	ATSRVRESPEQY
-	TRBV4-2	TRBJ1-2	ASSQVEKGKDYGYT
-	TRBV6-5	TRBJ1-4	ASIRGDRGEKLF
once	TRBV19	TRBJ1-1	ASSIQGGNTEAF
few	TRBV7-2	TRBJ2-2	ASSLGPFGELF
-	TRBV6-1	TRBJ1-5	ASSADYRRDSNQPQH
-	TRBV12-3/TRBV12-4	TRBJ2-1	ASTQVIYNEQF
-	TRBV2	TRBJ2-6	ASSEIGTDLT
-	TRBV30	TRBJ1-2	AWSPGPSGYT
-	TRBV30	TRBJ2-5	AWGTEETQY
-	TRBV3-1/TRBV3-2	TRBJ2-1	ASSPSGQGRNEQF
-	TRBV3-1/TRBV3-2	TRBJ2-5	ASSPLRLMSQETQY
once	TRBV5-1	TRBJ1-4	ASSLNTDEKLF
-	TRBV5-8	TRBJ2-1	ASSRMRGGGGLSYNEQF
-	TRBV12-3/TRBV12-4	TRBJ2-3	ASSLEAPGTQY
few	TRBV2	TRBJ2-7	ASSDTGSSYEQY
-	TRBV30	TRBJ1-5	AWTALAGQPQH
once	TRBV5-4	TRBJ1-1	ASSSTGMNTEAF
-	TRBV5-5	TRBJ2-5	ASSFPGEETQY
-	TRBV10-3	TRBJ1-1	AISARTATNTEAF
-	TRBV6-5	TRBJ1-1	ASRRTGNTEAF
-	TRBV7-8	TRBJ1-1	ASSFRGGGDPQAF
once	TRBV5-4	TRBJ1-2	ASSLQGQGYGYT
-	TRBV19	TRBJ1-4	ASSIPRGRDNEKLF
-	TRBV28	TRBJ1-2	ASSLSGNYGYT
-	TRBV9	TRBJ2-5	ASSVDGTGQETQY
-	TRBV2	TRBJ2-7	ASREWDGSSYEQY
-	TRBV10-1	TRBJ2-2	ASSESPRTGVIGELF
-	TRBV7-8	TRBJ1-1	ASSSVDTEAF
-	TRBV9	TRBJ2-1	ASSKNEGHRRF
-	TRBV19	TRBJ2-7	ASSIVGTRLPEQY
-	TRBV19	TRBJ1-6	ASSMVGVLNFNSPLH
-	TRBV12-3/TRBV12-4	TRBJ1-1	ASSLAGGTEAF
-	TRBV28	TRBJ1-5	ASSLFLVGGGGSGNQPQH
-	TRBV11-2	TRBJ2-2	ASSHLPGLEAGELF
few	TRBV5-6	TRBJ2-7	ASSLLSGSRSYEQY
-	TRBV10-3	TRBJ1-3	AIAGSGNTIY
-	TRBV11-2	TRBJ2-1	ASSARGGRGNEQF
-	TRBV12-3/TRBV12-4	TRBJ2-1	ASSFSSYNEQF